These 20 T cell receptor beta chains came from one sample sequenced in a study of T cells after yellow fever vaccination. TCRdb used MiXCR to reprocess the 5' RACE reads, holding one entry per CDR3 protein. The table lists around 320,000 distinct CDR3 sequences, around 8.6% of them singletons, with about 3.5% in the top ten. Sequencing used CD4+ T cells sorted from PBMCs, obtained 5 days after the yellow fever booster vaccination. All receptors come from a young man who received the YFV17D yellow fever vaccine.

This clonotype came up a few times. The chain uses TRBV18 and TRBJ1-2, with a weak D call TRBD1 (5 bases). The CDR3 contains 13 residues. V lost 0 bases and J lost 7, with 9 bases in between. Germline V gene lookup returns CDR1 KGHSH and CDR2 LQKENI. CDR3 sequence: CASSPPIGVGYTF. The CDR3 DNA reads as TGTGCCAGCTCACCACCGATAGGGGTTGGCTACACCTTC.

V usage is TRBV19 and J usage is TRBJ1-1; 7 bases are a match to TRBD1. The germline V gene encodes CDR1 LNHDA and CDR2 SQIVND (reference sequence). CDR3 length: 13 amino acids. The trim removed 7 bases at V and 5 bases at J, leaving 7 bases unmatched. The CDR3 loop reads CASTLQGGTEAFF. The CDR3, as DNA: TGTGCCAGTACGCTCCAGGGGGGAACTGAAGCTTTCTTT.

The rearrangement links TRBV6-5 to TRBJ2-7, with 8 bases aligning to TRBD1. The V and J ends lost 4 bases and 6 bases, in that order; junction bases with no gene match: 20. The CDR3 consists of 18 residues. The germline V gene has CDR1 MNHEY and CDR2 SVGAGI. CDR3 amino acids: CASSFYSLSRGRIFEQYF. The CDR3 DNA reads as TGTGCCAGCAGTTTTTACTCACTAAGCAGGGGGCGGATTTTCGAGCAGTACTTC.

The chain carries TRBV10-3 and TRBJ2-1; D is ambiguous. CDR3 length: 13 residues. The V end was cut by 5 bases, the J end by 7 bases, with 12 bases between. Germline loops: CDR1 ENHRY, CDR2 SYGVKD. The CDR3 loop reads CAISPILKNEQFF. Written as DNA, the CDR3 is TGTGCCATCAGTCCTATTCTTAAGAATGAGCAGTTCTTC.

This clonotype was recorded many times. The V call is TRBV7-9, the J call TRBJ1-3, with a tentative D call TRBD1 (5 bases). Germline V gene sequence: CDR1 SEHNR, CDR2 FQNEAQ (reference sequence). CDR3 size: 17 residues. Trimming stripped 0 bases from V and 4 bases from J, with 16 bases between. For the CDR3, the DNA is TGTGCCAGCAGCTTAGCGTGGGGCACTCCCGCGGGAAACACCATATATTTT. It is translated as CASSLAWGTPAGNTIYF.

The chain joins TRBV28 to TRBJ1-5, with D hard to call. The CDR3 spans 15 residues. Trimming stripped 3 bases from V and 0 bases from J, with 9 bases between. Germline loops: CDR1 MDHEN, CDR2 SYDVKM. In nucleotides, the CDR3 is TGTGCCAGCAGTTTGTTCCGAGATAGCAATCAGCCCCAGCATTTT. As protein: CASSLFRDSNQPQHF.

This clonotype has only a few counts. CDR3 protein: CASSKRPAEETQYF. The CDR3 DNA is TGTGCCAGCAGCAAAAGGCCAGCGGAAGAGACCCAGTACTTC. V and J are TRBV7-9 and TRBJ2-5; a weak D match, TRBD2 (5 bases). The CDR3 contains 14 residues. The V gene's germline CDR1 is SEHNR and CDR2 FQNEAQ (reference sequence). Trimming pared 5 bases from V and 3 bases from J, leaving 13 bases between.

V gene TRBV27 combines with J gene TRBJ1-5; TRBD1 agrees at 11 bases. The CDR3 has 20 residues. J gave up 1 base and V 2 bases, and 13 bases lay outside the gene matches. The V gene's germline CDR1 is MNHEY and CDR2 SMNVEV (reference sequence). The CDR3 spells CASSLTPPGQGGLSNQPQHF. Written as DNA, the CDR3 is TGTGCCAGCAGTTTAACGCCCCCGGGACAGGGGGGATTGAGCAATCAGCCCCAGCATTTT.

The rearrangement uses TRBV28 and TRBJ1-2; TRBD1 might be the D (5 bases). V was pared by 10 bases and J by 3 bases, with 18 bases between. The CDR3 totals 14 residues. From germline, CDR1 is MDHEN and CDR2 SYDVKM. The CDR3 sequence is CATPLAGGDYGYTF. CDR3 DNA: TGTGCCACCCCATTAGCGGGGGGTGACTATGGCTACACCTTC.

Comment on this clonotype: A much larger clone differs from this one at a single base, so this may be a read error. The chain uses TRBV27 and TRBJ1-5; D is uncertain. Per the germline V gene, CDR1 is MNHEY and CDR2 is SMNVEV (reference sequence). The CDR3 length is 12 residues. The CDR3 reads CASCFLDQPQHF. The CDR3 DNA follows: TGTGCCAGCTGTTTTCTGGATCAGCCCCAGCATTTT.

This clonotype has a handful of counts. This chain uses TRBV7-6 with TRBJ2-3, with 8 bases identical to TRBD2. Germline CDR1 SGHVS, CDR2 FNYEAQ. This CDR3 contains 16 residues. V shed 0 bases and J 1 base; nucleotides not matched to a gene: 3. Written as DNA, the CDR3 is TGTGCCAGCAGCTTAGCTGGAGCGGGGGGCACAGATACGCAGTATTTT. Protein sequence: CASSLAGAGGTDTQYF.

In its sample, this clonotype was seen a few times. The chain has TRBV28 and TRBJ2-7, with TRBD2 matching over 7 bases. CDR3 size: 16 residues. Germline V lookup: CDR1 MDHEN, CDR2 SYDVKM. V lost 7 bases and J lost 0; bases outside the gene matches: 12. CDR3 in amino acids: CASTPGAGMSSYEQYV. For the CDR3, the DNA is TGTGCCAGCACCCCGGGAGCGGGGATGAGCTCCTACGAGCAGTACGTC.

The V and J genes are TRBV21-1 and TRBJ2-5; TRBD2 was called by the table and not checked on the DNA. TRBV21-1 is given as a pseudogene. The CDR3 spans 17 residues. The CDR3 sequence: CASSKGNFGEWAETQYF. Here the CDR3 DNA reads TGTGCCAGCAGCAAAGGGAATTTCGGGGAGTGGGCAGAGACCCAGTACTTC.

The rearrangement uses TRBV4-3 and TRBJ2-7, with D possibly matching TRBD2 (6 bases). This CDR3 is 17 amino acids long. Germline-derived CDR1 and CDR2 are LGHNA and YSLEER. Trimming shortened V by 1 base and J by 2 bases, and 18 bases separated the two germline ends. Here the CDR3 reads CASSQGSGKGLPYEQYV. CDR3 nucleotide sequence: TGCGCCAGCAGCCAAGGATCGGGGAAGGGACTTCCCTACGAGCAGTACGTC.

This clonotype was seen a few times. The chain employs TRBV6-5 and TRBJ2-3; 8 bases match TRBD1. The CDR3 consists of 16 residues. V shed 5 bases, J shed 2 bases, and the junction held 9 bases outside the gene matches. Germline V gene data show CDR1 as MNHEY and CDR2 as SVGAGI. CDR3 residues: CASSRQGPQFTDTQYF. CDR3 bases: TGTGCCAGCAGTAGACAGGGGCCACAGTTCACAGATACGCAGTATTTT.

The sample holds a few counts of this clonotype. This chain uses TRBV7-9 with TRBJ1-2; possible D gene TRBD1, 5 bases. V lost 3 bases and J 4 bases, leaving 12 bases between the germline ends. There are 14 residues in the CDR3. Germline lookup yields CDR1 SEHNR and CDR2 FQNEAQ (reference sequence). CDR3 loop: CASSLGGRSYGYTF. In nucleotides, the CDR3 is TGTGCCAGCAGCTTGGGGGGACGGAGCTATGGCTACACCTTC.

The table lists this clonotype with many counts. The rearrangement joins TRBV10-3 to TRBJ2-7, with 10 positions matching TRBD1. Trimming at V came to 8 bases and at J to 6 bases, leaving 7 bases not matched to a gene. Germline V CDR1 and CDR2: ENHRY, SYGVKD. This CDR3 is 13 amino acids long. CDR3 coding DNA: TGTGCCATCGGTGGGACAGGGGAAGGCGAGCAGTACTTC. Translated, it gives CAIGGTGEGEQYF.

This clonotype was detected only a few times. The V and J genes are TRBV7-2 and TRBJ1-6; D is perhaps TRBD1 (6 bases). V gave up 5 bases and J gave up 7 bases, with 9 bases separating them. The CDR3 consists of 13 residues. Germline-derived CDR1 and CDR2 are SGHTA and FQGNSA. This CDR3 reads CASSPDRNSPLHF. The CDR3 nucleotides read TGTGCCAGCAGCCCGGACAGAAATTCACCCCTCCACTTT.

This clonotype was seen many times. The chain carries TRBV3-1 and TRBJ2-3; possible D gene TRBD1, 7 bases. The CDR3 extends over 16 amino acids. Germline loops: CDR1 LGHDT, CDR2 YNNKEL (reference sequence). V was cut by 0 bases and J by 0 bases, with 10 bases left in between. The CDR3 nucleotides are TGTGCCAGCAGCCAAGATCAGGGGGGAAGCACAGATACGCAGTATTTT. This translates into CASSQDQGGSTDTQYF.

This clonotype showed up many times. The chain is built from TRBV20-1 and TRBJ2-5; possible D gene TRBD2, 6 bases. The germline V gene has CDR1 DFQATT and CDR2 SNEGSKA (reference sequence). The CDR3 is 13 amino acids. Trimming removed 6 bases from V and 4 bases from J, with 15 bases in between. CDR3 sequence reads: CSAFIRGGETQYF. CDR3 in DNA: TGCAGTGCCTTTATCCGGGGAGGAGAGACCCAGTACTTC.